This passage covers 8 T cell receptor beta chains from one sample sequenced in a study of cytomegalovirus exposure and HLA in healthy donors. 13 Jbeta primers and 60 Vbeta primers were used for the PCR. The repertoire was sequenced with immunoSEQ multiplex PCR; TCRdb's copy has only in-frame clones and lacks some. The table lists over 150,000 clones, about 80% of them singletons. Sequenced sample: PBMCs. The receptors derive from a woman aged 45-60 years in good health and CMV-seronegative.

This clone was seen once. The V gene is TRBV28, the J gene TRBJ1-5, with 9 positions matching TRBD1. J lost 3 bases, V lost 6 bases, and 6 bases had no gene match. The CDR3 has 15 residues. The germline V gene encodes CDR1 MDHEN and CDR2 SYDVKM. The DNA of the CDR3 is TGTGCCAGCAGCCTTGGACAGGGGAACAATCAGCCCCAGCATTTT. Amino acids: CASSLGQGNNQPQHF. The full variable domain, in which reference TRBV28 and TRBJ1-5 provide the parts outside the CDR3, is DVKVTQSSRYLVKRTGEKVFLECVQDMDHENMFWYRQDPGLGLRLIYFSYDVKMKEKGDIPEGYSVSREKKERFSLILESASTNQTSMYLCASSLGQGNNQPQHFGDGTRLSIL.

The CDR3 nucleotides are TGCAGCTATCTGGGGGCAGGGACGCACTATGGCTACACCTTC. It yields the protein CSYLGAGTHYGYTF. The V call is TRBV29-1, the J call TRBJ1-2; a weak D match, TRBD1 (6 bases). The V gene lost 8 bases and the J gene lost 3 bases, with 19 bases spanning the gap. Germline-derived CDR1 and CDR2 are SQVTM and ANQGSEA. CDR3 length equals 14 residues.

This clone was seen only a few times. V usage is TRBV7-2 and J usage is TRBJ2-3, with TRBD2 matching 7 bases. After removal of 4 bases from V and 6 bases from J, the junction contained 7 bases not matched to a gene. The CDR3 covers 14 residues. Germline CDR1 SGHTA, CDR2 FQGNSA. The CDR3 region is CASSYLAVGDTQYF. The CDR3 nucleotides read TGTGCCAGCAGCTACCTAGCGGTGGGGGATACGCAGTATTTT.

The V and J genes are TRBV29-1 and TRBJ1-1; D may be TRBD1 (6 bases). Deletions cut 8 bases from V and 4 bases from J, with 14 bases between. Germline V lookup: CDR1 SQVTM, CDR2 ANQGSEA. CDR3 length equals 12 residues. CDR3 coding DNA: TGCAGCACCAGGGGAGGGGGCACTGAAGCTTTCTTT. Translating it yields CSTRGGGTEAFF. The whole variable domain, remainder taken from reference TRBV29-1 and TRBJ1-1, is SAVISQKPSRDICQRGTSLTIQCQVDSQVTMMFWYRQQPGQSLTLIATANQGSEATYESGFVIDKFPISRPNLTFSTLTVSNMSPEDSSIYLCSTRGGGTEAFFGQGTRLTVV.

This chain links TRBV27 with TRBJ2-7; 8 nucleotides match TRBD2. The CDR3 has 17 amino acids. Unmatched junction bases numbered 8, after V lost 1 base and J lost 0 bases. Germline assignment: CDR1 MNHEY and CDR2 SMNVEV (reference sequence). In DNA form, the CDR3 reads TGTGCCAGCAGTTTATGGTCCAGCGGGACTAGCTCCTACGAGCAGTACTTC. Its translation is CASSLWSSGTSSYEQYF.

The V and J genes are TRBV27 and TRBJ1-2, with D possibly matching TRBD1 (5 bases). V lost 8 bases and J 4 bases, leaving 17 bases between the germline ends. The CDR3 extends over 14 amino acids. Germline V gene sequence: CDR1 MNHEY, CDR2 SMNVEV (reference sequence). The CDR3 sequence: CASLPRQGFYGYTF. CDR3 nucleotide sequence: TGTGCCAGCCTCCCCCGGCAGGGCTTCTATGGCTACACCTTC.

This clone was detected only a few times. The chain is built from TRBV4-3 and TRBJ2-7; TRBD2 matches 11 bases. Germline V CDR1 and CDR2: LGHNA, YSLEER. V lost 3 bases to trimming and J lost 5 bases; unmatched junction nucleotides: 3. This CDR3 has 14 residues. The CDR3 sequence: CASSHTSGSDEQYF. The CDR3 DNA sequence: TGCGCCAGCAGCCATACTAGCGGGAGCGACGAGCAGTACTTC.

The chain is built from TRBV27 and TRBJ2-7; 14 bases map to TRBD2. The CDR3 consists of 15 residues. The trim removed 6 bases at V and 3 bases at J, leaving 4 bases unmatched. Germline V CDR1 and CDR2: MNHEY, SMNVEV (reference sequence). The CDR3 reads CASRAGLAGVYEQYF. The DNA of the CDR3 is TGTGCCAGCAGGGCGGGACTAGCGGGGGTCTACGAGCAGTACTTC.